One sample yielded the 11 T cell receptor beta chains listed below, sequenced in a study of T cell responses to AZD1222 COVID-19 vaccine. Data came from immunoSEQ multiplex PCR; TCRdb stores just in-frame clones and leaves some out. The sample shows approximately 140,000 clones, approximately 88% of them seen only once. Source: peripheral blood, taken on day 0 of AZD1222 vaccination. These TCRs come from an adult in good health.

The V call is TRBV2, the J call TRBJ1-2; D is perhaps TRBD1 (5 bases). This CDR3 comprises 14 residues. In germline, CDR1 is SNHLY, CDR2 FYNNEI. Trimming stripped 6 bases from V and 0 bases from J, with 11 bases between. As DNA, the CDR3 is TGTGCCAGCAGCCAGGAGACAGCTAACTATGGCTACACCTTC. This encodes CASSQETANYGYTF.

V gene TRBV7-2 combines with J gene TRBJ2-1; TRBD1 might be the D (5 bases). Germline V gene sequence: CDR1 SGHTA, CDR2 FQGNSA. The V end was cut by 2 bases, the J end by 4 bases, with 18 bases between. The CDR3 runs 17 residues. CDR3 sequence reads: CASSLRPWAGPYNEQFF. For the CDR3, the DNA is TGTGCCAGCAGCTTAAGGCCCTGGGCAGGGCCTTACAATGAGCAGTTCTTC.

With regard to this clone: The junction departs from germline at one end; a sequencing error may be responsible. The gene calls are TRBV7-7 and TRBJ1-2; no clear D gene. This CDR3 spans 19 amino acids. Germline CDR1 is SSHAT and CDR2 is FNYEAQ (reference sequence). CDR3 bases: TGTGCTAGCAGCTTATTAATAGCGACCGCGGAGACTAATAACTATGGCTACACCTTC. Protein sequence: CASSLLIATAETNNYGYTF.

This chain joins TRBV7-9 and TRBJ1-2, with D tentatively TRBD1 (6 bases). This CDR3 is built from 12 residues. V shed 4 bases and J shed 4 bases, with 7 bases lying between them. In germline, CDR1 is SEHNR, CDR2 FQNEAQ (reference sequence). The CDR3 DNA reads TGTGCCAGCAGCTCACAGGGCTATGGCTACACCTTC. It translates to CASSSQGYGYTF.

The V and J genes are TRBV28 and TRBJ1-6, with 9 nucleotides matching TRBD1. Germline assignment: CDR1 MDHEN and CDR2 SYDVKM. The CDR3 runs 15 residues. With 4 bases clipped from V and 7 bases from J, the junction kept 5 bases outside the gene matches. For the CDR3, the DNA is TGTGCCAGCAGTTCCGGACAGGGGAGGAATTCACCCCTCCACTTT. This gives the protein CASSSGQGRNSPLHF.

The chain uses TRBV7-9 and TRBJ1-6; D might be TRBD1 (6 bases). Trimming shortened V by 4 bases and J by 4 bases, and 17 bases separated the two germline ends. The CDR3 has 17 amino acids. Germline V gene data show CDR1 as SEHNR and CDR2 as FQNEAQ (reference sequence). This CDR3 reads CASSSSRGGGYNSPLHF. DNA for the CDR3: TGTGCCAGCAGCTCTAGTCGGGGGGGCGGATATAATTCACCCCTCCACTTT.

The CDR3 spells CASSLRQGVANEKLFF. In DNA form, the CDR3 reads TGCGCCAGCAGCCTACGACAGGGGGTTGCGAATGAAAAACTGTTTTTT. The rearrangement joins TRBV4-3 to TRBJ1-4; 9 nucleotides align to TRBD1. V was pared by 4 bases and J by 5 bases, with 8 bases of the junction left unmatched. The CDR3 totals 16 residues. Germline assignment: CDR1 LGHNA and CDR2 YSLEER.

The chain combines TRBV2 with TRBJ2-5, with TRBD2 matching over 7 bases. J lost 4 bases, V lost 6 bases, and 17 bases had no gene match. Germline-derived CDR1 and CDR2 are SNHLY and FYNNEI. This CDR3 contains 17 residues. The CDR3 sequence: CASRGGILTRGPETQYF. In DNA form, the CDR3 reads TGTGCCAGCAGGGGGGGGATCCTGACTAGAGGCCCAGAGACCCAGTACTTC.

This chain connects TRBV3-1 (or the pseudogene TRBV3-2) to TRBJ1-1, with D tentatively TRBD1 (5 bases). Germline assignment: CDR1 LGHDT and CDR2 YNNKEL (reference sequence). There are 15 residues in the CDR3. V was trimmed by 4 bases and J by 5 bases, leaving 17 bases between them. The CDR3 protein is CASSRLGGSGTEAFF. CDR3 bases: TGTGCCAGCAGCCGCCTGGGGGGGTCGGGGACTGAAGCTTTCTTT.

The rearrangement joins TRBV7-9 to TRBJ1-1, with TRBD1 as a possible D gene (5 bases). CDR1 is SEHNR and CDR2 is FQNEAQ in the germline V gene (reference sequence). V was shortened by 5 bases and J by 0 bases, with 10 bases between the two germline ends. The CDR3 extends over 14 amino acids. CDR3 sequence: CASSLGRMNTEAFF. CDR3 DNA sequence: TGTGCCAGCAGCCTGGGACGGATGAACACTGAAGCTTTCTTT.

The rearrangement joins TRBV10-3 to TRBJ1-6, with 8 nucleotides matching TRBD1. This CDR3 region has 12 residues. The V gene end was trimmed by 5 bases and the J gene end by 10 bases; junction bases not matched to a gene: 1. Germline V gene sequence: CDR1 ENHRY, CDR2 SYGVKD. The CDR3 DNA sequence: TGTGCCATCAGTACAGGGGGGTCACCCCTCCACTTT. Amino acid sequence: CAISTGGSPLHF.